This entry is about one T cell receptor beta chain. Its antigen is still unknown. The sample belongs to a study of T cells in localized non-small cell lung cancer. Regarding the study as a whole: Turning up in adjacent lung were a median approximately 50 of the top 100 tumor clones. Sequence data derive from only one tumor region, so heterogeneity remains possible.

The V gene's germline CDR1 is SGHTA and CDR2 FQGTGA. The CDR3 is made up of 15 amino acids. Trimming stripped 1 base from V and 4 bases from J, with 11 bases between. The data were produced by immunoSEQ multiplex PCR, yet TCRdb's version contains in-frame clones alone and is incomplete. Here the sample spans some 50,000 clones, roughly 83% being singletons. The V call is TRBV7-3, the J call TRBJ1-5; maybe TRBD1 (6 bases). The source is a man aged 35 to 69 with stage III lung adenocarcinoma. Sample: peripheral blood mononuclear cells, taken before any cancer treatment. CDR3 residues: CASSLSGGPNQPQHF. CDR3 coding DNA: TGTGCCAGCAGCTTAAGTGGGGGGCCGAATCAGCCCCAGCATTTT.